The 25 T cell receptor beta chains presented below share a single source sample, sequenced in a study of OX40 agonist ivuxolimab in advanced cancers. The assay was immunoSEQ multiplex PCR, and TCRdb's table has in-frame clones only and misses some. Of tens of thousands of clones in the sample, 70% to 90% are singletons; the top ten hold 18%. Material: CD4+ or CD8+ T cells sorted from blood, obtained in a trial of the OX40 agonist ivuxolimab. These receptors all stem from an adult with an advanced solid tumor such as melanoma, head and neck, liver or kidney cancer.

This chain uses TRBV6-6 with TRBJ2-7, with TRBD1 matching over 8 bases. CDR3 length equals 14 residues. Germline V gene sequence: CDR1 MNHNY, CDR2 SVGAGI (reference sequence). V gave up 2 bases and J gave up 4 bases; unmatched junction bases: 4. The CDR3 bases are TGTGCCAGCAGTTACGCCGGACAGGGTTACGAGCAGTACTTC. It codes for CASSYAGQGYEQYF.

The CDR3 bases are TGTGCCAGCAGTCTAAATGGGGGACTAGCAGTTAATGAGCAGTTCTTC. Protein: CASSLNGGLAVNEQFF. V and J are TRBV27 and TRBJ2-1; 9 bases align to TRBD2. With V trimmed by 5 bases and J by 7 bases, 12 bases remained unmatched. Germline lookup yields CDR1 MNHEY and CDR2 SMNVEV (reference sequence). The CDR3 contains 16 residues.

The chain has TRBV4-1 and TRBJ1-5; D gene unclear. Per the germline V gene, CDR1 is MGHRA and CDR2 is YSYEKL. V lost 1 base to trimming and J lost 5 bases, with 9 bases between them. The CDR3 length is 14 residues. As DNA, the CDR3 is TGCGCCAGCAGCCAAGTCGGAGGTTATCAGCCCCAGCATTTT. It translates to CASSQVGGYQPQHF.

The V gene is TRBV4-3, the J gene TRBJ2-7; tentatively, D is TRBD2 (6 bases). There are 15 residues in the CDR3. Between the trimmed V and J ends, which lost 1 base and 0 bases, there was a span of 10 bases. CDR1 and CDR2 (germline): LGHNA, YSLEER. The CDR3 here is CASSQGVTSSYEQYF. The CDR3 DNA is TGCGCCAGCAGCCAAGGTGTGACTAGCTCCTACGAGCAGTACTTC.

V usage is TRBV6-4 and J usage is TRBJ2-3; D is unresolved. Per germline, CDR1 MRHNA and CDR2 SNTAGT. V was clipped by 0 bases and J by 3 bases, with 7 bases between them. The CDR3 has 14 residues. As DNA, the CDR3 is TGTGCCAGCAGTGACTCGGTAGAGACAGATACGCAGTATTTT. It codes for CASSDSVETDTQYF.

The chain carries TRBV27 and TRBJ2-3; D not resolved. CDR3 size: 14 residues. In germline, CDR1 is MNHEY, CDR2 SMNVEV (reference sequence). Trimming cost V 6 bases and J 0 bases, with 10 bases left between them. This CDR3 reads CASSHSSSTDTQYF. CDR3 bases: TGTGCCAGCAGCCATTCTTCTAGCACAGATACGCAGTATTTT.

As regards this clone: Other DNA sequences in this sample translate to the same CDR3. V and J are TRBV19 and TRBJ1-5, with TRBD1 matching 10 bases. Germline trimming cut 8 bases from V and 4 bases from J; bases unmatched to any gene: 2. This CDR3 region has 13 residues. Germline CDR1 reads LNHDA; CDR2 reads SQIVND (reference sequence). The CDR3 loop is CASRDRGNQPQHF. In DNA form, the CDR3 reads TGTGCCAGTCGGGACAGGGGAAATCAGCCCCAGCATTTT.

This chain uses TRBV5-1 with TRBJ2-1; 7 nucleotides agree with TRBD1. CDR3 size: 15 residues. Per the germline V gene, CDR1 is SGHRS and CDR2 is YFSETQ. V dropped 2 bases and J dropped 5; count of bases not matched to a gene: 7. The CDR3 DNA sequence: TGCGCCAGCAGCTTCCCCCGGGACAGTAACAATGAGCAGTTCTTC. Translation: CASSFPRDSNNEQFF. The full variable domain, completed using reference TRBV5-1 and TRBJ2-1, is KAGVTQTPRYLIKTRGQQVTLSCSPISGHRSVSWYQQTPGQGLQFLFEYFSETQRNKGNFPGRFSGRQFSNSRSEMNVSTLELGDSALYLCASSFPRDSNNEQFFGPGTRLTVL.

The chain links TRBV7-9 to TRBJ2-7; no firm D call. The germline V gene encodes CDR1 SEHNR and CDR2 FQNEAQ (reference sequence). The CDR3 totals 13 residues. Trimming removed 5 bases at V and 3 bases at J, with 11 bases between. CDR3 in amino acids: CASSIGVYYEQYF. As DNA, the CDR3 is TGTGCCAGCAGCATTGGGGTCTACTACGAGCAGTACTTC.

The chain joins TRBV18 to TRBJ2-7; TRBD1 agrees at 11 bases. Germline V gives CDR1 KGHSH, CDR2 LQKENI. The CDR3 covers 15 residues. The V gene end was trimmed by 2 bases and the J gene end by 4 bases; junction bases not matched to a gene: 4. CDR3 amino acids: CASSPGDRGIYEQYF. The CDR3 DNA sequence: TGTGCCAGCTCACCAGGGGACAGGGGGATATACGAGCAGTACTTC.

This clone occurred once. V gene TRBV28 combines with J gene TRBJ2-3; D is unclear. The CDR3 consists of 15 residues. The V gene lost 5 bases and the J gene lost 4 bases, with 16 bases spanning the gap. Germline CDR1 and CDR2: MDHEN and SYDVKM. The CDR3 reads CASSNRGASSDTQYF. Written as DNA, the CDR3 is TGTGCCAGCAGTAACAGAGGTGCTAGTTCAGATACGCAGTATTTT.

The chain couples TRBV28 to TRBJ2-3; TRBD2 might be the D (6 bases). The CDR3 consists of 16 residues. The germline V and J ends were trimmed by 2 bases and 0 bases, with 12 bases remaining between them. The V gene's germline CDR1 is MDHEN and CDR2 SYDVKM. The CDR3 DNA reads TGTGCCAGCAGTTTAGGAGGGAGAGGAAGCACAGATACGCAGTATTTT. Protein sequence: CASSLGGRGSTDTQYF.

The rearrangement uses TRBV9 and TRBJ2-5, with unresolved D. The CDR3 length is 15 residues. CDR1 is SGDLS and CDR2 is YYNGEE in the germline V gene. V dropped 4 bases and J dropped 1 base, with 14 bases sitting between them. In DNA form, the CDR3 reads TGTGCCAGCAGCAAGTCGGGTACAGTCCAAGAGACCCAGTACTTC. Protein product: CASSKSGTVQETQYF. Full variable domain (rest looked up from reference TRBV9 and TRBJ2-5): DSGVTQTPKHLITATGQRVTLRCSPRSGDLSVYWYQQSLDQGLQFLIQYYNGEERAKGNILERFSAQQFPDLHSELNLSSLELGDSALYFCASSKSGTVQETQYFGPGTRLLVL.

V is TRBV4-2 and J is TRBJ2-1, with D perhaps given as TRBD1 or TRBD2 (5 bases each). This CDR3 contains 15 residues. V gave up 2 bases and J gave up 5 bases, with 13 bases separating them. From germline, CDR1 is LGHNA and CDR2 YNFKEQ. The DNA of the CDR3 is TGTGCCAGCAGCCAAATTGGGGGTGGAAACAATGAGCAGTTCTTC. The encoded protein is CASSQIGGGNNEQFF.

J is TRBJ2-1 and V is TRBV30; 11 positions match TRBD2. The junction had 7 bases not matched to a gene; V was cut back by 7 bases and J by 8 bases. There are 13 residues in the CDR3. Germline V gives CDR1 GTSNPN, CDR2 SVGIG (reference sequence). CDR3 protein: CAFVAGGPYEQFF. CDR3 DNA: TGTGCCTTTGTAGCGGGAGGGCCTTATGAGCAGTTCTTC.

V gene TRBV5-6 combines with J gene TRBJ1-5; D call uncertain. CDR3 length equals 12 residues. V lost 2 bases and J 9 bases, leaving 9 bases between the germline ends. Germline V gene data show CDR1 as SGHDT and CDR2 as YYEEEE. Here the CDR3 DNA reads TGTGCCAGCAGCTTATCCCCCGGGCCCCAGCATTTT. Translated, it gives CASSLSPGPQHF.

The rearrangement links TRBV7-9 to TRBJ2-3; D is perhaps TRBD2 (6 bases). Germline CDR1 reads SEHNR; CDR2 reads FQNEAQ (reference sequence). Trimming took off 7 bases at V and 5 bases at J, with 7 bases between the two ends. The CDR3 is made up of 11 amino acids. CDR3 sequence: CASTGGDTQYF. CDR3 nucleotides: TGTGCCAGCACCGGGGGAGATACGCAGTATTTT. The complete variable domain, with remaining parts taken from reference TRBV7-9 and TRBJ2-3, reads DTGVSQNPRHKITKRGQNVTFRCDPISEHNRLYWYRQTLGQGPEFLTYFQNEAQLEKSRLLSDRFSAERPKGSFSTLEIQRTEQGDSAMYLCASTGGDTQYFGPGTRLTVL.

This clone appeared once. The genes are TRBV7-2 and TRBJ2-3, with D possibly TRBD1 on 6 matching bases. Deletions cut 1 base from V and 5 bases from J, with 13 bases between. This CDR3 is 15 amino acids long. Looked up from germline, CDR1 is SGHTA and CDR2 is FQGNSA. The CDR3 spells CASSLGRGWEDTQYF. As DNA, the CDR3 is TGTGCCAGCAGCTTAGGCAGGGGATGGGAAGATACGCAGTATTTT. Full variable domain (missing parts from reference TRBV7-2 and TRBJ2-3): GAGVSQSPSNKVTEKGKDVELRCDPISGHTALYWYRQSLGQGLEFLIYFQGNSAPDKSGLPSDRFSAERTGGSVSTLTIQRTQQEDSAVYLCASSLGRGWEDTQYFGPGTRLTVL.

CDR3 sequence (DNA): TGTGCCAGCAGACTATTAGCGGGAGGAGAAGAGACCCAGTACTTC. This translates into CASRLLAGGEETQYF. The chain recombines TRBV27 with TRBJ2-5; 10 bases agree with TRBD2. Germline trimming cut 6 bases from V and 3 bases from J; bases unmatched to any gene: 7. The CDR3 has 15 amino acids. Germline loops: CDR1 MNHEY, CDR2 SMNVEV (reference sequence).

The chain carries TRBV5-5 and TRBJ2-7; D unresolved. V gave up 4 bases and J gave up 4 bases, with 6 bases separating them. The CDR3 loop spans 11 amino acids. The germline CDR1 and CDR2 sequences are SGHKS and YYEKEE (reference sequence). The CDR3 protein is CASSRSYEQYF. The CDR3 DNA is TGTGCCAGCAGCCGGTCATACGAGCAGTACTTC.

This rearrangement joins TRBV15 to TRBJ2-5, with D possibly being TRBD1 or TRBD2 (5 bases each). CDR3 length: 16 amino acids. Deletions cut 5 bases from V and 1 base from J, with 17 bases between. The V gene's germline CDR1 is LNHNV and CDR2 YYDKDF (reference sequence). The CDR3 nucleotides read TGTGCCACCAGCGCTCGGGACCGAGACACCCAAGAGACCCAGTACTTC. Protein: CATSARDRDTQETQYF.

This clone came up many times. Additional DNA sequences in this sample encode the identical CDR3. The genes are TRBV25-1 and TRBJ1-1; D is undetermined. Germline V gene lookup returns CDR1 MGHDK and CDR2 SYGVNS. This CDR3 comprises 12 residues. Trimming took off 4 bases at V and 4 bases at J, with 7 bases between the two ends. The CDR3 DNA is TGTGCCAGCAGTGCGGGAGCCACTGAAGCTTTCTTT. Encoded protein: CASSAGATEAFF.

This rearrangement joins TRBV9 to TRBJ2-4; 7 nucleotides agree with TRBD1. The CDR3 runs 14 residues. CDR1 SGDLS and CDR2 YYNGEE come from the germline V gene. The V gene end was trimmed by 4 bases and the J gene end by 3 bases; junction bases not matched to a gene: 4. The CDR3 loop is CASSPWDSKNIQYF. The DNA of the CDR3 is TGTGCCAGCAGCCCTTGGGACAGCAAAAACATTCAGTACTTC.

The J gene is TRBJ2-5, the V gene TRBV27; the D is unclear. The better agreement between TRBJ2-7 and the DNA end casts doubt on the J call. Germline assignment: CDR1 MNHEY and CDR2 SMNVEV (reference sequence). This CDR3 comprises 14 residues. This CDR3 reads CASSPQVSSYEQYF. The CDR3 nucleotides are TGTGCCAGCAGTCCCCAGGTTAGCTCCTACGAGCAGTACTTC.

The CDR3 loop reads CASSQARDTDSPLHF. The DNA for the CDR3 is TGTGCCAGCAGCCAAGCCCGTGACACTGATTCACCCCTCCACTTT. The chain is built from TRBV4-2 and TRBJ1-6; D not resolved. The germline CDR1 and CDR2 sequences are LGHNA and YNFKEQ. The CDR3 spans 15 residues. The V and J ends lost 1 base and 8 bases respectively, with 12 bases between them.